The T cell receptor (beta chain) under discussion was sequenced for a study of blood T cell repertoires in COVID-19. About the study: Collection of acute and convalescent COVID-19 samples took place in the United States, Italy and Spain. Nucleic acid was either cDNA or gDNA, and it came from T cells, B-cell-depleted T cells, or PBMCs.

The CDR3 length is 16 residues. Per germline, CDR1 LGHNA and CDR2 YNFKEQ. The V gene end was trimmed by 2 bases and the J gene end by 5 bases; junction bases not matched to a gene: 3. Under the authors' procedure: Estimation of nucleated cell counts relied on the amplification of reference gene primers. Repertoires were generated with immunoSEQ multiplex PCR, while TCRdb's copy carries only in-frame clones and drops some. That table supplies the V and J calls and clone size; D and trimming were determined from the DNA. The data contain 150,000 to 200,000 clones, approximately 90% of them singletons. V gene TRBV4-2 combines with J gene TRBJ1-6, with 10 bases lining up with TRBD1. The sequenced sample was peripheral blood. This TCR derives from a man aged 45-60 years with acute or convalescent COVID-19. The CDR3 DNA reads as TGTGCCAGCAGCCAACGGGGACAGGGGAATAATTCACCCCTCCACTTT. Its protein product is CASSQRGQGNNSPLHF.